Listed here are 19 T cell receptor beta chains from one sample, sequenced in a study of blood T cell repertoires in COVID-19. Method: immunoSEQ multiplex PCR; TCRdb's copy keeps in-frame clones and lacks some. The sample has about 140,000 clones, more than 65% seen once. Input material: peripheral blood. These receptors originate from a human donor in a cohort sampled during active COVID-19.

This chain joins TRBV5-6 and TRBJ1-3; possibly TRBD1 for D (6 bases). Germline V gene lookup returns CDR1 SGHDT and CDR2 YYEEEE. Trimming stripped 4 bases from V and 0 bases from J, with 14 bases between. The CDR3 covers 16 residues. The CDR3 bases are TGTGCCAGCAGCCCGGAATGGGACATCTCTGGAAACACCATATATTTT. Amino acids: CASSPEWDISGNTIYF.

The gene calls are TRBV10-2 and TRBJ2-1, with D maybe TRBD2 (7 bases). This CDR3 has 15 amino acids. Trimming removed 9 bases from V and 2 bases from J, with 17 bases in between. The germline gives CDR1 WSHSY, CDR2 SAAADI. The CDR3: CASGGANEPYNEQFF. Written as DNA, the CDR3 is TGCGCCAGTGGGGGGGCAAACGAGCCCTACAATGAGCAGTTCTTC.

CDR3 coding DNA: TGTGCCACCAGTGATCAAAAGACAGGCACAGATACGCAGTATTTT. It encodes CATSDQKTGTDTQYF. V gene TRBV24-1 combines with J gene TRBJ2-3; a possible D gene is TRBD1 (5 bases). The germline CDR1 and CDR2 sequences are KGHDR and SFDVKD. The CDR3 has 15 amino acids. Trimming shortened V by 3 bases and J by 1 base, and 10 bases separated the two germline ends.

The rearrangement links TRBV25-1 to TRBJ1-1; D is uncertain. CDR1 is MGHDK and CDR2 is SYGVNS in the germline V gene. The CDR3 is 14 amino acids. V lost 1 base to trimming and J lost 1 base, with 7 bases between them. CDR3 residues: CASSELARNTEAFF. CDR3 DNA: TGTGCCAGCAGTGAATTAGCCAGGAACACTGAAGCTTTCTTT.

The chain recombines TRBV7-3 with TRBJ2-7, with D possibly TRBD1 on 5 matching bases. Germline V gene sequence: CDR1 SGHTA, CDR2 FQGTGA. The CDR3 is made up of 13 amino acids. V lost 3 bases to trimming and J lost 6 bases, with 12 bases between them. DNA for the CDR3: TGTGCCAGCAGCTTCGTAGGGGCCTCCGAGCAGTACTTC. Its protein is CASSFVGASEQYF.

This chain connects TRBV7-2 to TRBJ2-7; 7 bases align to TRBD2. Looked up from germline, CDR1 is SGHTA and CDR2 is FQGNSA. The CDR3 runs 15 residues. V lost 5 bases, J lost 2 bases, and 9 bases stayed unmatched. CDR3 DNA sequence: TGTGCCAGCAGCCGCCGAGGGAGCGGGACCTACGAGCAGTACTTC. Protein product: CASSRRGSGTYEQYF.

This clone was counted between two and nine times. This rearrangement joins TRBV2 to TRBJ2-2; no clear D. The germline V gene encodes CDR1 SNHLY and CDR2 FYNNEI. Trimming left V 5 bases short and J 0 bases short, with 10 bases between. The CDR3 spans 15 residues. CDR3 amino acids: CASSRPRPNTGELFF. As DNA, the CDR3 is TGTGCCAGCAGTCGCCCGAGGCCGAACACCGGGGAGCTGTTTTTT.

The DNA for the CDR3 is TGTGCCAGCAGTGAACGGGGAAAGGGTCAGCCCCAGCATTTT. Its translation: CASSERGKGQPQHF. The chain is built from TRBV6-1 and TRBJ1-5; no firm D call. The CDR3 covers 14 residues. The V gene lost 2 bases and the J gene lost 6 bases, with 11 bases spanning the gap. Germline assignment: CDR1 MNHNS and CDR2 SASEGT.

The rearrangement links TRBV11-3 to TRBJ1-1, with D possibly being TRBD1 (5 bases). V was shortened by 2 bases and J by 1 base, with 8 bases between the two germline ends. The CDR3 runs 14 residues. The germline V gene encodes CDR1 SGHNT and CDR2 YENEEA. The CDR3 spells CASSLNGGNTEAFF. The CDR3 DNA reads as TGTGCCAGCAGCTTAAACGGGGGGAACACTGAAGCTTTCTTT.

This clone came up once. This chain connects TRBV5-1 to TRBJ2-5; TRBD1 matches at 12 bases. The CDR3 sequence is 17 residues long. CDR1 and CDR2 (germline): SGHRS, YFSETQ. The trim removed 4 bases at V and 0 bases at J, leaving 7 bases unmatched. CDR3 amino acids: CASSPGTGGSYQETQYF. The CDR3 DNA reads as TGCGCCAGCAGCCCAGGGACAGGGGGCTCTTACCAAGAGACCCAGTACTTC.

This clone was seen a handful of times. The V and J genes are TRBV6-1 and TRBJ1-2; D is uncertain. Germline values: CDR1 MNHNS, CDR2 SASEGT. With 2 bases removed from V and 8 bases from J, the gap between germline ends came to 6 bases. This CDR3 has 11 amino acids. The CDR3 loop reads CASSETMGYTF. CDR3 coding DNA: TGTGCCAGCAGTGAAACAATGGGCTACACCTTC.

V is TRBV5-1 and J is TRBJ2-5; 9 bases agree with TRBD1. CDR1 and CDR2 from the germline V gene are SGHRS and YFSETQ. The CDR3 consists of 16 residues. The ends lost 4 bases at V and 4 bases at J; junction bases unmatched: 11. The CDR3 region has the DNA TGCGCCAGCAGCCCGCCCGGGACAGGGACCTCAGAGACCCAGTACTTC. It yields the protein CASSPPGTGTSETQYF.

As DNA, the CDR3 is TGTGCCAGCAGGAGGACAGGGACTAACTATGGCTACACCTTC. This encodes CASRRTGTNYGYTF. The J gene is TRBJ1-2, the V gene TRBV6-5, with TRBD1 matching 8 bases. The CDR3 is made up of 14 amino acids. Germline V gene sequence: CDR1 MNHEY, CDR2 SVGAGI. Losses at the gene ends were 6 bases for V and 0 bases for J; bases not matched to a gene: 3.

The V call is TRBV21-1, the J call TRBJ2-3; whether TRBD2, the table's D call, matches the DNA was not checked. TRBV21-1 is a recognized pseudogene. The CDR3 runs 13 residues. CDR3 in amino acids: CASSKGGEDTQYF. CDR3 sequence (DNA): TGTGCCAGCAGCAAAGGCGGGGAAGATACGCAGTATTTT.

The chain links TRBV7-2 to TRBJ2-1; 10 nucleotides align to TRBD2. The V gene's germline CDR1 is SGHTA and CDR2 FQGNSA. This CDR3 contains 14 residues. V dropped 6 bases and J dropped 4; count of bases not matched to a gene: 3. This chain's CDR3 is CASRGSGGYNEQFF. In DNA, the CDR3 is TGTGCCAGCAGGGGTAGCGGGGGGTACAATGAGCAGTTCTTC.

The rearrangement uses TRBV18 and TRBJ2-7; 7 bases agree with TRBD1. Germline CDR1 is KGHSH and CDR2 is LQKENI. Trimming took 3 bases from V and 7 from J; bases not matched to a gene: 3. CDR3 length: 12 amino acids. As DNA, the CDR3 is TGTGCCAGCTCACCTGACAGGGATGAGCAGTACTTC. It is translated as CASSPDRDEQYF. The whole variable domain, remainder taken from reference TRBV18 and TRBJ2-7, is NAGVMQNPRHLVRRRGQEARLRCSPMKGHSHVYWYRQLPEEGLKFMVYLQKENIIDESGMPKERFSAEFPKEGPSILRIQQVVRGDSAAYFCASSPDRDEQYFGPGTRLTVT.

The CDR3 reads CASSTPWRGGETQYF. In DNA form, the CDR3 reads TGTGCCAGTAGTACCCCTTGGAGGGGTGGGGAGACCCAGTACTTC. The chain uses TRBV19 and TRBJ2-5, with D possibly TRBD2 on 6 matching bases. The V and J ends lost 4 bases and 5 bases respectively, with 17 bases between them. CDR3 length: 15 amino acids. CDR1 is LNHDA, CDR2 SQIVND, per germline (reference sequence).

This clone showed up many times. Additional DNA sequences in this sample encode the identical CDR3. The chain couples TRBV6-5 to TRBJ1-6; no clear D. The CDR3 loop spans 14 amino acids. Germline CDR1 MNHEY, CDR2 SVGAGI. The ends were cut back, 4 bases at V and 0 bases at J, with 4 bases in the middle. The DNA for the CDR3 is TGTGCCAGCAGTTCAATCTCCTATAATTCACCCCTCCACTTT. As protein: CASSSISYNSPLHF.

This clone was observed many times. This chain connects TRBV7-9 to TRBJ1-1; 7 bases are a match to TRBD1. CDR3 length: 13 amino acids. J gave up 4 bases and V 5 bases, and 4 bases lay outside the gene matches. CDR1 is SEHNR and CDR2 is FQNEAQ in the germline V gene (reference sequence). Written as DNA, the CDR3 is TGTGCCAGCAGCCAGACAGGGATCACTGAAGCTTTCTTT. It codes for CASSQTGITEAFF.